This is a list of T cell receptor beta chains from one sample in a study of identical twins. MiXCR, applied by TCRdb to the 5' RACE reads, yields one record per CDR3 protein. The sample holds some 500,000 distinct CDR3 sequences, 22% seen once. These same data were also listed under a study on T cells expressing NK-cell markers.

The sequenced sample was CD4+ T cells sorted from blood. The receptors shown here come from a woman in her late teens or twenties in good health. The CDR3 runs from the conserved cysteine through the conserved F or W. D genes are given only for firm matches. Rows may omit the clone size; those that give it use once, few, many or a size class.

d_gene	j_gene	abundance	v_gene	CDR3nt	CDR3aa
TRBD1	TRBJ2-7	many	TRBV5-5	TGTGCCAGCAGCAGGCGTACAGGGGGTGAGCAGTACTTC	CASSRRTGGEQYF
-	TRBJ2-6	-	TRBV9	TGTGCCAGCAGCGCCACCAGAATGACTGGGGCCAACGTCCTGACTTTC	CASSATRMTGANVLTF
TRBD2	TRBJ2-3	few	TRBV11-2	TGTGCCAGCAGCTTAAGAGCCGGACTAGCGGGAGTAGCTGCAGATACGCAGTATTTT	CASSLRAGLAGVAADTQYF
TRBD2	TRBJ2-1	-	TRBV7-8	TGTGCCAGCAGCCTGGGGACTAGCGGCATACAGAGCAATGAGCAGTTCTTC	CASSLGTSGIQSNEQFF
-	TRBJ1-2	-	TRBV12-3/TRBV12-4	TGTGCCAGCAGTTTCACGGGGACGATGCTAAGATACTATGGCTACACCTTC	CASSFTGTMLRYYGYTF
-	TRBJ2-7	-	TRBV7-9	TGTGCCAGCAGTATAGGCGGAGGAAACTACGAGCAGTACTTC	CASSIGGGNYEQYF
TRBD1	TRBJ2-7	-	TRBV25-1	TGTGCCAGCAGTGGCGGGACAGGGGGCTTCTACGAGCAGTACTTC	CASSGGTGGFYEQYF
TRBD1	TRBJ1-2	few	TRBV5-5	TGTGCCAGCAGCCCCCGGTGGGCAGGGGGCTATGGCTACACCTTC	CASSPRWAGGYGYTF
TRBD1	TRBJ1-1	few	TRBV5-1	TGCGCCAGCCGGGACAGGGGGCAGGGCACTGAAGCTTTCTTT	CASRDRGQGTEAFF
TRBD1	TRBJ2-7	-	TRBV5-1	TGCGCCAGCAGCTTGGAGGGACAGGGCTACGAGCAGTACTTC	CASSLEGQGYEQYF
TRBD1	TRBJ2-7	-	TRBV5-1	TGCGCCAGCAGCCAAAGTCCCGGGACAGGGTCGGCACCCTACGAGCAGTACTTC	CASSQSPGTGSAPYEQYF
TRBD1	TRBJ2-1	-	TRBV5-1	TGCGCCAGCAGAACCCCGGGACAGGGTCGAAGAAATGAGCAGTTCTTC	CASRTPGQGRRNEQFF
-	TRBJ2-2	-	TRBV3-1	TGTGCCAGCAGCCAGAACAGAGGGGAGCTGTTTTTT	CASSQNRGELFF
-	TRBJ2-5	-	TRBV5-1	TGCGCCAGCAGCTTGGGGAGGGCTGGCGGGATGCAAGAGACCCAGTACTTC	CASSLGRAGGMQETQYF
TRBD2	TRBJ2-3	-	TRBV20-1	TGCAGTGCTAGTGATGCTAGCGGGGACACAGATACGCAGTATTTT	CSASDASGDTDTQYF
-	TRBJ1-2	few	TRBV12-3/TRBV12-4	TGTGCCAGCACTCCACGGAGAGGGCTCGGCTACACCTTC	CASTPRRGLGYTF
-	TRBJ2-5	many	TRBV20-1	TGCAGTGCTAGACCGTCGAGCGGGCCCTACCAAGAGACCCAGTACTTC	CSARPSSGPYQETQYF
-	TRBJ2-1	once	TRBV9	TGTGCCAGCAGCGTTGAGGGATTGCACAATGAGCAGTTCTTC	CASSVEGLHNEQFF
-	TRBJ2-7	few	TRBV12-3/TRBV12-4	TGTGCCAGCAGTTTTAATCACAGAAAGCAGTACTTC	CASSFNHRKQYF
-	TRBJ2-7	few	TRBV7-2	TGTGCCAGCAGCCCGAGGTTCAGTAGTTACGAGCAGTACTTC	CASSPRFSSYEQYF
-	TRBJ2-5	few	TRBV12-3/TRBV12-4	TGTGCCAGCAGTTTTCACGGGGAAGAGACCCAGTACTTC	CASSFHGEETQYF
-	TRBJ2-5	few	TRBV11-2	TGTGCCAGCAGCTTAGTAGCTCCGCCGGGAGAGACCCAGTACTTC	CASSLVAPPGETQYF
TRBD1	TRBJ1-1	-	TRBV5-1	TGCGCCAGCAGCTTCCTGCCAGGGGGCCCTGAAGCTTTCTTT	CASSFLPGGPEAFF
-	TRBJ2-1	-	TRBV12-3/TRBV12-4	TGTGCCAGCAGTTTAGTACAGGGGTGGCGGGACGTTGGGAGCTCCTACAATGAGCAGTTCTTC	CASSLVQGWRDVGSSYNEQFF
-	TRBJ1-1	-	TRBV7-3	TGTGCCAGCAGCTCGCAAAAAGCGGGGGTAACTGAAGCTTTCTTT	CASSSQKAGVTEAFF
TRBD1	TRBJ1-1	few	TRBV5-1	TGCGCCAGCAGCTTAGGACAGGGTTCTAACACTGAAGCTTTCTTT	CASSLGQGSNTEAFF
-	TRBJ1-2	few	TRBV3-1	TGTGCCAGCAGAAGTGCTGCTACTCCAAACTATGGCTACACCTTC	CASRSAATPNYGYTF
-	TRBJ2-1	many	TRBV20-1	TGCAGTGTAGATGGGCAGGGAGGCAATGAGCAGTTCTTC	CSVDGQGGNEQFF
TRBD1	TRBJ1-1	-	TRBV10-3	TGTGCCATCAGTGGAAAACAGGGGGCCTCTTCAGAAGCTTTCTTT	CAISGKQGASSEAFF
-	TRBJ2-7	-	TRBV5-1	TGCGCCAGCAGCTCCGCCGGGCCCCACGACGAGCAGTACTTC	CASSSAGPHDEQYF
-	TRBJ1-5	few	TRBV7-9	TGTGCCAGCAGCTTATCCCGCCAGCCCCAGCATTTT	CASSLSRQPQHF
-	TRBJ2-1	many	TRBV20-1	TGCAGCGCCGGTTACAATGAGCAGTTCTTC	CSAGYNEQFF
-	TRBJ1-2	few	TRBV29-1	TGCAGCGCACTCCATTCAGGGTCTGATGGCTACACCTTC	CSALHSGSDGYTF
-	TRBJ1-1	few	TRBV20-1	TGCAGTGCCCCCTTCGGACGGTCGGTCAACACTGAAGCTTTCTTT	CSAPFGRSVNTEAFF
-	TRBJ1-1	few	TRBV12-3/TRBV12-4	TGTGCCAGCAGTTACGGGGCCCCCCCTGAAGCTTTCTTT	CASSYGAPPEAFF
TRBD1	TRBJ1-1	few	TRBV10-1	TGCGCCAGCAGTGCCGGGACAGAGAACACTGAAGCTTTCTTT	CASSAGTENTEAFF
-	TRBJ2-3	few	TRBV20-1	TGCAGTGCGCGACCTCTAGCAGTCACAGATACGCAGTATTTT	CSARPLAVTDTQYF
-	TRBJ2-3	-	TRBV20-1	TGCAGTGCTAGAGATTCTGGCGGGACCCACTCGAGGGATACGCAGTATTTT	CSARDSGGTHSRDTQYF
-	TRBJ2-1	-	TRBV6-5	TGTGCCAGCAGTTACTCAAGTTTGGGATCCTACAATGAGCAGTTCTTC	CASSYSSLGSYNEQFF
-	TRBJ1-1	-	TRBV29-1	TGCAGCGTTGTGTCCTTGGATACTGAAGCTTTCTTT	CSVVSLDTEAFF
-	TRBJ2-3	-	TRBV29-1	TGCAGCGTTGAAGGGACGCATAACGGTGATACGCAGTATTTT	CSVEGTHNGDTQYF
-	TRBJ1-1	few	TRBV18	TGTGCCAGCTCACCATCAGGACCTGAAGCTTTCTTT	CASSPSGPEAFF
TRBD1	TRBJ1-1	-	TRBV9	TGTGCCAGCAGCGTAGCTGCCGACAGGGCTTGGGGGACCACTGAAGCTTTCTTT	CASSVAADRAWGTTEAFF
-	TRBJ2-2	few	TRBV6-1	TGTGCCAGCATGAAGGTTCCAGCGAACACCGGGGAGCTGTTTTTT	CASMKVPANTGELFF
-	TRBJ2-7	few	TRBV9	TGTGCCAGCAGCGTCGACATTCGAAGTTACGAGCAGTACTTC	CASSVDIRSYEQYF
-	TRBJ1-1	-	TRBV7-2	TGTGCCAGCAGCTTAAGAAGGTTGGCGTTAGGCACTGAAGCTTTCTTT	CASSLRRLALGTEAFF
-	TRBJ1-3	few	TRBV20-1	TGCAGTGCTGCTAGCCCTGGAAACACCATATATTTT	CSAASPGNTIYF
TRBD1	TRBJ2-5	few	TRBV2	TGTGCCAGCATTCAGGGACAGAAAGCCCAGTACTTC	CASIQGQKAQYF
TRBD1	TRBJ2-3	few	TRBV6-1	TGTGCCAGCAGGTGGCCGGGACAGGGGGGAGATACGCAGTATTTT	CASRWPGQGGDTQYF
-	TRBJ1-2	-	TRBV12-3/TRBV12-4	TGTGCCAGCAGTCAAGGCATAAGGTCATTATCTGGCTACACCTTC	CASSQGIRSLSGYTF
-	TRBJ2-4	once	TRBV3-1	TGTGCCAGCAGCCAAGAAGTGAGCTGGGCCAAAAACATTCAGTACTTC	CASSQEVSWAKNIQYF
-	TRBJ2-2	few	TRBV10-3	TGTGCGTACCTGGACAGCCTCACGAACACCGGGGAGCTGTTTTTT	CAYLDSLTNTGELFF
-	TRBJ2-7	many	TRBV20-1	TGCAGTGCCCTAAGGGAGCTACGGGAGCAGTACTTC	CSALRELREQYF
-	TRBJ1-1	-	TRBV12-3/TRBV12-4	TGTGCCAGCAGGGAGGGCCGTGAAGCTTTCTTT	CASREGREAFF
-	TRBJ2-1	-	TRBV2	TGTGCCAGCAGGCACACGGATGCGGATGAGCAGTTCTTC	CASRHTDADEQFF
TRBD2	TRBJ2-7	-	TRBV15	TGTGCCACCAGCAGAGATCTTAGCGGGACCTACGAGCAGTACTTC	CATSRDLSGTYEQYF
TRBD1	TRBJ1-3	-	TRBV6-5	TGTGCCAGCAGTTACACAGGGGAGGGAAGAAACACCATATATTTT	CASSYTGEGRNTIYF
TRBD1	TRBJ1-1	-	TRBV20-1	TGCAGTGCTAACGGGGACAGGGCGGACACTGAAGCTTTCTTT	CSANGDRADTEAFF
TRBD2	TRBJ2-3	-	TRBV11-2	TGTGCCAGCAGCCCTATACCGGGACTAGCGGGAAGTGATACGCAGTATTTT	CASSPIPGLAGSDTQYF